This entry lists 25 T cell receptor beta chains sequenced from one sample in a study of CD8 T cells in ankylosing spondylitis. Using its own MiXCR run on the 5' RACE reads, TCRdb lists one record per CDR3 protein. The sample holds about 240,000 distinct CDR3 sequences, 7.5% to 9% seen once. The sample consisted of blood, either unsorted or a sorted T cell fraction (not recorded which). These receptors were collected from a male donor with ankylosing spondylitis or in good health (not recorded which).

This clonotype was counted many times. The CDR3 coding sequence is TGTGCCAGCAGTTTATTCAGCGGGAACACTGAAGCTTTCTTT. It specifies CASSLFSGNTEAFF. The gene calls are TRBV12-3 or TRBV12-4 and TRBJ1-1; D remains unclear. This CDR3 is 14 amino acids long. Trimming pared 2 bases from V and 1 base from J, leaving 8 bases between.

This clonotype was counted a few times. For the CDR3, the DNA is TGTGCCACCAGCAGAGATAGAGGACAGGGGGCCTACGAGCAGTACTTC. It yields the protein CATSRDRGQGAYEQYF. V gene TRBV15 combines with J gene TRBJ2-7, with 10 bases that match TRBD1. Germline V gene data show CDR1 as LNHNV and CDR2 as YYDKDF (reference sequence). The junction had 4 bases not matched to a gene; V was cut back by 0 bases and J by 2 bases. CDR3 length: 16 amino acids.

Written as DNA, the CDR3 is TGCGCCAGCAGAGGAGGGTTGGCGAACACCGGGGAGCTGTTTTTT. Protein sequence: CASRGGLANTGELFF. The J gene is TRBJ2-2, the V gene TRBV5-1, with a possible D match to TRBD2 (6 bases). This CDR3 has 15 amino acids. CDR1 SGHRS and CDR2 YFSETQ come from the germline V gene. V was clipped by 5 bases and J by 0 bases, with 11 bases between them.

This clonotype was seen at least ten times. The chain joins TRBV5-1 to TRBJ2-2, with D perhaps matching TRBD1 (5 bases). CDR1 is SGHRS and CDR2 is YFSETQ in the germline V gene. This CDR3 has 14 residues. V was pared by 3 bases and J by 2 bases, with 8 bases between. The CDR3 is CASSSRDNTGELFF. As DNA, the CDR3 is TGCGCCAGCAGCTCCAGGGATAACACCGGGGAGCTGTTTTTT.

This clonotype was counted ten times or more. The V call is TRBV5-5, the J call TRBJ2-3, with D hard to call. The germline V gene has CDR1 SGHKS and CDR2 YYEKEE (reference sequence). The CDR3 totals 12 residues. Trimming removed 5 bases from V and 6 bases from J, with 10 bases in between. The CDR3 loop is CASRLELDTQYF. The CDR3 DNA follows: TGTGCCAGCAGGCTGGAGCTGGATACGCAGTATTTT.

The table lists this clonotype with a few counts. The rearrangement joins TRBV7-2 to TRBJ1-6; 7 bases agree with TRBD1. Germline trimming cut 1 base from V and 10 bases from J; bases unmatched to any gene: 7. Germline CDR1 and CDR2: SGHTA and FQGNSA. The CDR3 has 15 amino acids. CDR3: CASSLGQGPQSPLHF. CDR3 in DNA: TGTGCCAGCAGCTTAGGACAGGGCCCCCAGTCACCCCTCCACTTT.

This clonotype has more than one count but fewer than ten. This sequence joins TRBV20-1 and TRBJ1-5, with 7 bases matching TRBD1. The germline V gene has CDR1 DFQATT and CDR2 SNEGSKA (reference sequence). The CDR3 consists of 17 residues. Trimming took 5 bases from V and 2 from J; bases not matched to a gene: 15. This CDR3 is CSAVRTGLFVGNQPQHF. CDR3 bases: TGCAGTGCTGTACGGACAGGTCTCTTTGTGGGCAATCAGCCCCAGCATTTT.

In its sample, this clonotype was seen a few times. The rearrangement links TRBV12-3 or TRBV12-4 to TRBJ2-1; 7 nucleotides align to TRBD2. V lost 6 bases to trimming and J lost 9 bases; unmatched junction nucleotides: 11. The CDR3 runs to 14 residues. The CDR3 bases are TGTGCCAGCAGCCCCACCACTAGCGACGGTGAGCAGTTCTTC. Protein: CASSPTTSDGEQFF.

There are many counts of this clonotype. This rearrangement joins TRBV12-3 or TRBV12-4 to TRBJ2-6; D might be TRBD1 or TRBD2, each matching 5 bases. The CDR3 has 17 amino acids. V shed 5 bases and J shed 2 bases, with 16 bases lying between them. CDR3 protein: CASSARDLHAGANVLTF. The CDR3 DNA sequence: TGTGCCAGCAGTGCCCGGGACCTTCACGCTGGGGCCAACGTCCTGACTTTC.

This clonotype was detected many times. J is TRBJ2-3 and V is TRBV6-2 or TRBV6-3, with D perhaps matching TRBD2 (6 bases). The CDR3 runs to 16 residues. V was shortened by 8 bases and J by 4 bases, with 22 bases between the two germline ends. Per the germline V gene, CDR1 is MNHEY and CDR2 is SVGEGT. The CDR3 loop is CASGSGAEEGPDTQYF. The DNA of the CDR3 is TGTGCCAGCGGCTCTGGCGCGGAGGAGGGCCCAGATACGCAGTATTTT.

This clonotype was counted ten times or more. This CDR3 is CASSQPGSEQYF. The CDR3 bases are TGTGCCAGCAGCCAGCCAGGGTCCGAGCAGTACTTC. The J gene is TRBJ2-7, the V gene TRBV6-2 or TRBV6-3, with D perhaps matching TRBD1 (5 bases). V was pared by 6 bases and J by 6 bases, with 12 bases between. Germline CDR1 and CDR2: MNHEY and SVGEGT. The CDR3 is made up of 12 amino acids.

The sample holds a few counts of this clonotype. This rearrangement joins TRBV30 to TRBJ2-7, with D possibly being TRBD1 (6 bases). CDR1 is GTSNPN, CDR2 SVGIG, per germline (reference sequence). V lost 2 bases, J lost 4 bases, and 18 bases lay in between. This CDR3 is built from 15 residues. The CDR3 here is CAWSRGGAGEYEQYF. DNA of the CDR3: TGTGCCTGGAGTCGCGGAGGAGCAGGGGAGTACGAGCAGTACTTC.

This clonotype was detected many times. The V gene is TRBV5-6, the J gene TRBJ2-7; unclear D gene. V was pared by 0 bases and J by 2 bases, with 15 bases between. CDR3 size: 16 residues. In germline, CDR1 is SGHDT, CDR2 YYEEEE. CDR3 residues: CASSLGVNSPAYEQYF. DNA for the CDR3: TGTGCCAGCAGCTTGGGTGTGAATTCCCCGGCCTACGAGCAGTACTTC.

The chain uses TRBV9 and TRBJ2-3, with D unclear. Germline CDR1 and CDR2: SGDLS and YYNGEE. This CDR3 spans 15 amino acids. Trimming removed 0 bases from V and 4 bases from J, with 12 bases in between. CDR3 DNA: TGTGCCAGCAGCGTAGAAGTGGGATTGCCAGATACGCAGTATTTT. This translates into CASSVEVGLPDTQYF.

There are many counts of this clonotype. The chain uses TRBV5-6 and TRBJ1-1; possible D gene TRBD1, 5 bases. This CDR3 has 15 amino acids. V was cut by 3 bases and J by 0 bases, with 12 bases left in between. Germline assignment: CDR1 SGHDT and CDR2 YYEEEE. This chain's CDR3 is CASSWGIPVNTEAFF. CDR3 DNA: TGTGCCAGCAGCTGGGGGATTCCTGTGAACACTGAAGCTTTCTTT.

Note on this clonotype: Sequence at one end of the junction differs from germline and may be a read error. V and J are TRBV20-1 and TRBJ1-5; D is uncertain. CDR1 is DFQATT and CDR2 is SNEGSKA in the germline V gene (reference sequence). This CDR3 is 13 amino acids long. The CDR3 loop reads CSARENSNQPQHF. CDR3 nucleotides: TGCAGTGCAAGAGAGAATAGCAATCAGCCCCAGCATTTT.

This clonotype was counted at least ten times. This chain joins TRBV12-3 or TRBV12-4 and TRBJ2-3; 8 positions agree with TRBD2. Trimming cost V 0 bases and J 6 bases; bases outside gene matches: 11. CDR3 size: 17 residues. The CDR3 DNA reads as TGTGCCAGCAGTTTAGCGCTCTTGGGCGGGGGGCATGATACGCAGTATTTT. Amino acid sequence: CASSLALLGGGHDTQYF.

This chain uses TRBV7-6 with TRBJ1-5, with TRBD1 matching 10 bases. CDR1 is SGHVS and CDR2 is FNYEAQ in the germline V gene. Unmatched junction bases numbered 12, after V lost 6 bases and J lost 4 bases. This CDR3 comprises 17 residues. Written as DNA, the CDR3 is TGTGCCAGCAGTTTGGGGACAGGGGCGGTTAGGAATCAGCCCCAGCATTTT. Translating gives CASSLGTGAVRNQPQHF.

This clonotype was found a few times. The chain has TRBV20-1 and TRBJ1-2; D is possibly TRBD1 (5 bases). The CDR3 consists of 13 residues. With 2 bases removed from V and 3 bases from J, the gap between germline ends came to 10 bases. In germline, CDR1 is DFQATT, CDR2 SNEGSKA (reference sequence). As DNA, the CDR3 is TGCAGTGCTAGACCAGGGCTCTACTATGGCTACACCTTC. Amino acid sequence: CSARPGLYYGYTF.

This clonotype was seen at least ten times. The chain couples TRBV20-1 to TRBJ2-2, with a weak D call TRBD1 (5 bases). The CDR3 covers 14 residues. From germline, CDR1 is DFQATT and CDR2 SNEGSKA (reference sequence). The V end was cut by 2 bases, the J end by 4 bases, with 11 bases between. The DNA of the CDR3 is TGCAGTGCTAGAAAACCGACAGCCACCGGGGAGCTGTTTTTT. Amino acid sequence: CSARKPTATGELFF.

This clonotype was seen at least ten times. This sequence joins TRBV29-1 and TRBJ2-7; 9 bases align to TRBD1. The CDR3 extends over 12 amino acids. Germline trimming cut 7 bases from V and 5 bases from J; bases unmatched to any gene: 6. Germline V gives CDR1 SQVTM, CDR2 ANQGSEA. The CDR3 nucleotides are TGCAGCGCCGGGACAGGGATTAACGAGCAGTACTTC. It specifies CSAGTGINEQYF.

Remarks on this clonotype: This may stem from a read error, because a much larger clone lies one nucleotide away. V and J are TRBV12-3 or TRBV12-4 and TRBJ2-2; D is perhaps TRBD2 (6 bases). CDR3 size: 15 residues. CDR3 sequence (DNA): TGTGCCAGCAGTCGCCGGGACTGGAACACCGGGGAGCGGTTTTTT. Amino acids: CASSRRDWNTGERFF.

This clonotype has just a few counts. J is TRBJ2-5 and V is TRBV3-1, with 7 bases identical to TRBD1. Unmatched junction bases numbered 8, after V lost 0 bases and J lost 4 bases. CDR3 size: 16 residues. The germline V gene has CDR1 LGHDT and CDR2 YNNKEL (reference sequence). Written as DNA, the CDR3 is TGTGCCAGCAGCCAAGATTCTTACAGGGGAATAGAGACCCAGTACTTC. It specifies CASSQDSYRGIETQYF.

The rearrangement links TRBV5-6 to TRBJ1-1; the D is unclear. V shed 1 base and J shed 0 bases, with 7 bases lying between them. CDR1 is SGHDT and CDR2 is YYEEEE in the germline V gene. The CDR3 loop spans 14 amino acids. The CDR3: CASSLREMNTEAFF. Written as DNA, the CDR3 is TGTGCCAGCAGCTTGCGGGAGATGAACACTGAAGCTTTCTTT.

For this clonotype: This could be a read error, since a much larger clone is one nucleotide away. The CDR3 sequence is CSVTPGTLYNEQFF. The CDR3 DNA reads TGCAGCGTTACACCCGGGACGCTCTACAATGAGCAGTTCTTC. The chain has TRBV29-1 and TRBJ2-1; tentatively, D is TRBD1 or TRBD2 (5 bases each). CDR1 SQVTM and CDR2 ANQGSEA come from the germline V gene. The CDR3 totals 14 residues. V was pared by 5 bases and J by 3 bases, with 14 bases between.